The entry below gives a single T cell receptor beta chain sequence along with its context. Germline V gene data show CDR1 as SGHDN and CDR2 as FVKESK. V gave up 2 bases and J gave up 2 bases, with 13 bases separating them. The CDR3 contains 16 residues. TCRdb independently ran MiXCR on the 5' RACE reads; one entry per CDR3 protein. There are under 60,000 distinct CDR3 sequences in the sample; around a quarter occur only once, and 2% to 2.5% lies in the top ten. This receptor was taken from a female donor with breast cancer. The chain uses TRBV14 and TRBJ1-3; possibly TRBD1 for D (5 bases). Source material: naive CD4+ T cells sorted from blood. Documented subset: naive CD4+ T cells, CD4+CD45RA+CD25-. The CDR3 DNA reads as TGTGCCAGCAGCCAATACAGGATCTCCCCTGGAAACACCATATATTTT. Translating gives CASSQYRISPGNTIYF.